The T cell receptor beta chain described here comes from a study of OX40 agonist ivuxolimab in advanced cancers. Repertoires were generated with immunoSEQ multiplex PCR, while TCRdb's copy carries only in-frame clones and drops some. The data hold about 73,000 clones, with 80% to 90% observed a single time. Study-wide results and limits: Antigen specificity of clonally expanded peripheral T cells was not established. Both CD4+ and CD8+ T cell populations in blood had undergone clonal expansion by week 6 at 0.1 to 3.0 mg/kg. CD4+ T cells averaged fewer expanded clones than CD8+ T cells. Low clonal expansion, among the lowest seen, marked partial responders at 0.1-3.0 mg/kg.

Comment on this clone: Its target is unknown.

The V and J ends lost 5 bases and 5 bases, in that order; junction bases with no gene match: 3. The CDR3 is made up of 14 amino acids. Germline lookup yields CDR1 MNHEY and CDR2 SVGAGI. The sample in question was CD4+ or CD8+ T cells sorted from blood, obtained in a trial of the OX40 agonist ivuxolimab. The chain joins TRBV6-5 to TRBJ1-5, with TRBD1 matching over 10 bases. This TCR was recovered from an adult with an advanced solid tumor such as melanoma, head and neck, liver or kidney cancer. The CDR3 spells CASSRGQGDQPQHF. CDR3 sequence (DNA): TGTGCCAGCAGTCGCGGACAGGGGGATCAGCCCCAGCATTTT.